The 9 T cell receptor beta chains in this list originate from one sample, sequenced in a study of early T cells in non-severe SARS-CoV-2 infection. Each CDR3 protein is one row after TCRdb ran MiXCR on the 5' RACE reads. The table shows tens of thousands of distinct CDR3 sequences, with around 13% occurring only once. Material for sequencing was whole blood. These receptors were collected from an adult who was a healthcare worker with PCR-confirmed SARS-CoV-2 infection or an uninfected control (not recorded which).

This clonotype was seen only a few times. The chain carries TRBV29-1 and TRBJ2-1, with D perhaps matching TRBD2 (5 bases). With 4 bases removed from V and 10 bases from J, the gap between germline ends came to 14 bases. Looked up from germline, CDR1 is SQVTM and CDR2 is ANQGSEA. The length of the CDR3 is 12 residues. CDR3 region: CSVGPRGGEQFF. CDR3 sequence (DNA): TGCAGCGTTGGGCCCCGGGGTGGGGAGCAGTTCTTC.

The table lists this clonotype with many counts. J is TRBJ2-6 and V is TRBV7-9; TRBD1 might be the D (6 bases). Germline V gene sequence: CDR1 SEHNR, CDR2 FQNEAQ (reference sequence). There are 19 residues in the CDR3. V lost 2 bases and J 0 bases, leaving 17 bases between the germline ends. CDR3 protein: CASSLPTGTLSSGANVLTF. The CDR3 region has the DNA TGTGCCAGCAGCTTACCCACCGGGACACTCAGCTCTGGGGCCAACGTCCTGACTTTC.

The rearrangement uses TRBV29-1 and TRBJ2-4; 11 bases are a match to TRBD1. Trimming took 8 bases from V and 2 from J; bases not matched to a gene: 5. The CDR3 is made up of 14 amino acids. Germline lookup yields CDR1 SQVTM and CDR2 ANQGSEA. CDR3 amino acids: CSPRTGGSKNIQYF. The CDR3 nucleotides read TGCAGCCCAAGGACAGGGGGCTCCAAAAACATTCAGTACTTC.

This clonotype was counted ten times or more. The chain couples TRBV12-3 or TRBV12-4 to TRBJ1-3, with D perhaps matching TRBD1 (6 bases). This CDR3 region has 16 residues. V shed 5 bases and J shed 0 bases, with 14 bases lying between them. CDR3 coding DNA: TGTGCCAGCAGTCCCTCAGGGGCGTACTCTGGAAACACCATATATTTT. Translation gives CASSPSGAYSGNTIYF.

This clonotype was observed many times. The chain employs TRBV28 and TRBJ2-7; D is unclear. The V end was cut by 6 bases, the J end by 0 bases, with 9 bases between. CDR1 and CDR2 from the germline V gene are MDHEN and SYDVKM. This CDR3 has 13 amino acids. The CDR3 region is CASRRTSSYEQYF. For the CDR3, the DNA is TGTGCCAGCAGAAGGACGAGCTCCTACGAGCAGTACTTC.

This clonotype has ten or more counts. The V gene is TRBV18, the J gene TRBJ1-4; 7 bases are a match to TRBD1. Looked up from germline, CDR1 is KGHSH and CDR2 is LQKENI. CDR3 length: 16 amino acids. V trimming: 1 base; J trimming: 2 bases; junction bases outside the gene matches: 4. The CDR3 spells CASSPREGATNEKLFF. Written as DNA, the CDR3 is TGTGCCAGCTCACCACGAGAGGGGGCGACTAATGAAAAACTGTTTTTT.

This clonotype was seen many times. The chain recombines TRBV12-3 or TRBV12-4 with TRBJ2-2; TRBD1 matches at 8 bases. The J segment lost 0 bases and the V segment lost 3 bases, leaving 9 bases of the junction unmatched. This CDR3 has 18 amino acids. CDR3 loop: CASSFQGARDPNTGELFF. CDR3 DNA sequence: TGTGCCAGCAGTTTTCAGGGGGCGAGGGACCCGAACACCGGGGAGCTGTTTTTT.

This clonotype was seen once. Here the CDR3 reads CATSRERGGEVTGELFF. CDR3 in DNA: TGTGCCACCAGCAGAGAGCGGGGGGGCGAGGTAACCGGGGAGCTGTTTTTT. The rearrangement joins TRBV15 to TRBJ2-2, with 9 bases aligning to TRBD2. Germline V CDR1 and CDR2: LNHNV, YYDKDF (reference sequence). The ends lost 0 bases at V and 5 bases at J; junction bases unmatched: 7. The CDR3 has 17 residues.

The V gene is TRBV19, the J gene TRBJ2-1; 7 bases match TRBD2. J was trimmed by 0 bases and V by 3 bases; bases with no gene match: 5. Germline values: CDR1 LNHDA, CDR2 SQIVND (reference sequence). The CDR3 consists of 16 residues. The CDR3 protein is CASSIIRGDSYNEQFF. CDR3 bases: TGTGCCAGTAGTATCATACGGGGGGACTCCTACAATGAGCAGTTCTTC. Based on the CDR3 plus reference TRBV19 and TRBJ2-1, the full variable domain is DGGITQSPKYLFRKEGQNVTLSCEQNLNHDAMYWYRQDPGQGLRLIYYSQIVNDFQKGDIAEGYSVSREKKESFPLTVTSAQKNPTAFYLCASSIIRGDSYNEQFFGPGTRLTVL.